The clone carrying this TCR beta chain was seen at least ten times. The record originates from a study of T cells in Graves' hyperthyroidism and ophthalmopathy. The junction had 16 bases not matched to a gene; V was cut back by 4 bases and J by 9 bases. Germline V lookup: CDR1 SGHRS, CDR2 YFSETQ. The CDR3 runs to 16 residues. RNA transcripts provided the source from which TCR beta CDR3 regions were amplified. HTBI primers were employed in a first-round RT-PCR of the TCR CDR3. MiXCR was run by TCRdb on the multiplex PCR reads, yielding one entry per CDR3 protein. The table includes approximately 260,000 distinct CDR3 sequences, 13% to 15% detected once.

This receptor was identified in a woman aged 45 to 65 with Graves' hyperthyroidism that later progressed to Graves' ophthalmopathy. The V and J genes are TRBV5-1 and TRBJ2-4; 7 positions agree with TRBD2. Sequenced material: blood. The CDR3, as DNA: TGCGCCAGCAGCCCTTCCACTAGCGCCGGGAGGAGCATTCAGTACTTC. Protein product: CASSPSTSAGRSIQYF.